The 7 T cell receptor beta chains below were found in one sample sequenced in a study of T cells in Graves' hyperthyroidism and ophthalmopathy. RNA transcripts provided the source from which TCR beta CDR3 regions were amplified. The study used the HTBI primer set for a first-round RT-PCR of the TCR CDR3. TCRdb passed the multiplex PCR reads through MiXCR, listing each CDR3 protein once. The sample includes roughly 840,000 distinct CDR3 sequences, more than 30% seen only once; the top ten take roughly 8.3%. The material sequenced was blood. These receptors were taken from a man between 18 and 35 years old with Graves' hyperthyroidism.

The chain has TRBV7-3 and TRBJ2-7, with 8 bases fitting TRBD1. Trimming took 6 bases from V and 6 from J; bases not matched to a gene: 10. CDR3 length equals 14 residues. Germline values: CDR1 SGHTA, CDR2 FQGTGA. CDR3 residues: CASSSDRGIPEQYF. The CDR3 DNA reads as TGTGCCAGCAGTTCCGACAGGGGAATTCCCGAGCAGTACTTC.

This chain links TRBV15 with TRBJ2-3; no firm D call. Trimming took off 1 base at V and 0 bases at J, with 8 bases between the two ends. CDR3 length equals 15 residues. Per germline, CDR1 LNHNV and CDR2 YYDKDF (reference sequence). For the CDR3, the DNA is TGTGCCACCAGCAGAGCCAGTCTAAGCACAGATACGCAGTATTTT. Its translation is CATSRASLSTDTQYF.

The chain recombines TRBV13 with TRBJ1-4, with D perhaps matching TRBD1 (5 bases). Trimming removed 5 bases from V and 11 bases from J, with 24 bases in between. The CDR3 consists of 16 residues. CDR1 PRHDT and CDR2 FYEKMQ come from the germline V gene (reference sequence). The CDR3 DNA sequence: TGTGCCAGCAGCGCCCCGGGGCGATCAGCGAAGGAGAAACTGTTTTTT. It specifies CASSAPGRSAKEKLFF.

The chain combines TRBV6-5 with TRBJ2-2, with D possibly being TRBD1 or TRBD2 (7 bases each). Between the trimmed V and J ends, which lost 8 bases and 1 base, there was a span of 11 bases. Germline assignment: CDR1 MNHEY and CDR2 SVGAGI. The CDR3 totals 14 residues. Here the CDR3 reads CASGRGRNTGELFF. The DNA for the CDR3 is TGTGCCAGCGGGAGGGGGCGGAACACCGGGGAGCTGTTTTTT.

This clonotype showed up just a few times. This rearrangement joins TRBV20-1 to TRBJ1-4, with 9 bases matching TRBD1. The V gene's germline CDR1 is DFQATT and CDR2 SNEGSKA (reference sequence). The CDR3 spans 14 residues. V was clipped by 1 base and J by 11 bases; unmatched bases: 8. CDR3 region: CSARVPGQGSKLFF. The CDR3 nucleotides are TGCAGTGCTAGAGTCCCGGGACAGGGATCGAAACTGTTTTTT.

The chain joins TRBV29-1 to TRBJ1-1; TRBD1 matches 7 bases. This CDR3 contains 13 residues. CDR1 SQVTM and CDR2 ANQGSEA come from the germline V gene. Losses at the gene ends were 8 bases for V and 1 base for J; bases not matched to a gene: 7. The CDR3 DNA reads TGCAGCAGGGCGGGACAGTGGAACACTGAAGCTTTCTTT. This translates into CSRAGQWNTEAFF.

There are many counts of this clonotype. The junction shows a germline mismatch at one end, possibly a read error. The chain is built from TRBV5-1 and TRBJ2-7; possible D gene TRBD2, 5 bases. This CDR3 has 13 residues. From germline, CDR1 is SGHRS and CDR2 YFSETQ. For the CDR3, the DNA is TGTGCTAGCAGCTTTGGCGGCGGCTACGAGCAGTACTTC. Translation gives CASSFGGGYEQYF.